These 22 T cell receptor beta chains were sequenced from one sample in a study of blood T cell repertoires in COVID-19. Libraries were prepared by immunoSEQ multiplex PCR; TCRdb keeps only in-frame clonotypes and omits some of them. Among 250,000 to 350,000 clones listed, around 90% were seen once. The sample comprised PBMCs or T cells enriched from blood (not recorded which). Receptors originate from a woman younger than 30 with acute COVID-19.

V and J are TRBV27 and TRBJ2-5; no definite D call. CDR3 length: 13 residues. Germline V gene sequence: CDR1 MNHEY, CDR2 SMNVEV (reference sequence). The V end lost 2 bases, the J end lost 0 bases, and 4 bases lay between the germline ends. The CDR3 loop reads CASSLQNQETQYF. The DNA for the CDR3 is TGTGCCAGCAGTTTACAAAACCAAGAGACCCAGTACTTC.

This rearrangement joins TRBV28 to TRBJ2-3; 7 bases align to TRBD2. The CDR3 is 12 residues long. Per germline, CDR1 MDHEN and CDR2 SYDVKM. Unmatched junction bases numbered 10, after V lost 5 bases and J lost 14 bases. CDR3 amino acids: CASSLETSSTYF. The CDR3 DNA sequence: TGTGCCAGCAGTCTAGAGACTAGCAGTACGTATTTT.

The chain is built from TRBV19 and TRBJ2-1, with 9 bases identical to TRBD2. CDR3 length: 15 residues. V trimming: 3 bases; J trimming: 5 bases; junction bases outside the gene matches: 5. Germline-derived CDR1 and CDR2 are LNHDA and SQIVND (reference sequence). The CDR3 sequence is CASSIGAGGHNEQFF. In DNA form, the CDR3 reads TGTGCCAGTAGTATCGGGGCGGGAGGGCACAATGAGCAGTTCTTC.

CDR3 sequence reads: CASSHFPSSGSSYEQYF. The CDR3 nucleotides read TGTGCCAGCAGCCATTTTCCATCTAGCGGCAGCTCCTACGAGCAGTACTTC. The chain carries TRBV7-9 and TRBJ2-7; TRBD2 matches 7 bases. The length of the CDR3 is 17 residues. Germline assignment: CDR1 SEHNR and CDR2 FQNEAQ (reference sequence). The junction had 13 bases not matched to a gene; V was cut back by 5 bases and J by 0 bases.

The chain joins TRBV7-2 to TRBJ1-4, with TRBD1 matching 8 bases. CDR1 is SGHTA, CDR2 FQGNSA, per germline. V was clipped by 3 bases and J by 8 bases; unmatched bases: 2. The length of the CDR3 is 13 residues. CDR3 loop: CASSLAGGEKLFF. CDR3 DNA: TGTGCCAGCAGCTTGGCAGGGGGCGAAAAACTGTTTTTT.

The chain recombines TRBV7-9 with TRBJ2-6; D perhaps matches TRBD1 (5 bases). CDR3 size: 16 residues. CDR1 and CDR2 (germline): SEHNR, FQNEAQ (reference sequence). V shed 3 bases and J shed 1 base, with 10 bases lying between them. CDR3 sequence reads: CASSFLRASGANVLTF. The CDR3 DNA sequence: TGTGCCAGCAGCTTTCTCAGGGCATCTGGGGCCAACGTCCTGACTTTC.

The chain combines TRBV19 with TRBJ1-1; D possibly corresponds to TRBD1 (6 bases). This CDR3 has 17 residues. The V end lost 6 bases, the J end lost 5 bases, and 25 bases lay between the germline ends. The germline V gene has CDR1 LNHDA and CDR2 SQIVND (reference sequence). The CDR3 loop reads CASSPRYDAGAGTEAFF. In nucleotides, the CDR3 is TGTGCCAGTAGCCCAAGGTACGATGCGGGGGCAGGAACTGAAGCTTTCTTT.

This chain links TRBV6-5 with TRBJ2-7; 7 positions agree with TRBD1. The CDR3 totals 15 residues. The germline CDR1 and CDR2 sequences are MNHEY and SVGAGI. Trimming cost V 5 bases and J 2 bases; bases outside gene matches: 9. The CDR3 sequence is CASSKGQSAPYEQYF. The CDR3 bases are TGTGCCAGCAGTAAGGGACAGTCGGCCCCCTACGAGCAGTACTTC.

The chain is built from TRBV27 and TRBJ1-2, with TRBD1 as a possible D gene (5 bases). Trimming stripped 7 bases from V and 0 bases from J, with 24 bases between. This CDR3 has 18 amino acids. Germline lookup yields CDR1 MNHEY and CDR2 SMNVEV (reference sequence). The CDR3 reads CASIILLSGRPSNYGYTF. The CDR3 region has the DNA TGTGCCAGCATAATTCTCCTTTCAGGGCGGCCCTCTAACTATGGCTACACCTTC.

J is TRBJ2-3 and V is TRBV27; D uncertain. Germline V gives CDR1 MNHEY, CDR2 SMNVEV (reference sequence). Trimming removed 5 bases at V and 4 bases at J, with 13 bases between. This CDR3 has 14 amino acids. The CDR3 region has the DNA TGTGCCAGCAGTAGAGGAGCCCTGCCAGATACGCAGTATTTT. Protein product: CASSRGALPDTQYF.

The genes are TRBV7-9 and TRBJ2-5, with 9 bases identical to TRBD1. Germline V gene sequence: CDR1 SEHNR, CDR2 FQNEAQ (reference sequence). The CDR3 loop spans 18 amino acids. V was clipped by 1 base and J by 4 bases; unmatched bases: 13. Here the CDR3 DNA reads TGTGCCAGCAGCTTAGTCTTATTGGGACAGGGTGTGACAGAGACCCAGTACTTC. Encoded protein: CASSLVLLGQGVTETQYF.

The chain has TRBV10-3 and TRBJ2-2; 9 bases align to TRBD2. This CDR3 comprises 16 residues. Per the germline V gene, CDR1 is ENHRY and CDR2 is SYGVKD. The J segment lost 2 bases and the V segment lost 6 bases, leaving 7 bases of the junction unmatched. The CDR3 sequence is CAISPGLAKNTGELFF. For the CDR3, the DNA is TGTGCCATCAGCCCAGGACTAGCGAAAAACACCGGGGAGCTGTTTTTT.

V is TRBV7-3 and J is TRBJ2-3; 7 positions agree with TRBD1. From germline, CDR1 is SGHTA and CDR2 FQGTGA. The CDR3 sequence is 13 residues long. Germline trimming cut 5 bases from V and 4 bases from J; bases unmatched to any gene: 3. The CDR3 loop reads CASSTTGSDTQYF. For the CDR3, the DNA is TGTGCCAGCAGCACGACAGGGTCAGATACGCAGTATTTT. Using reference TRBV7-3 and TRBJ2-3 for the parts outside the CDR3, the full variable domain is GAGVSQTPSNKVTEKGKYVELRCDPISGHTALYWYRQSLGQGPEFLIYFQGTGAADDSGLPNDRFFAVRPEGSVSTLKIQRTERGDSAVYLCASSTTGSDTQYFGPGTRLTVL.

This rearrangement joins TRBV7-9 to TRBJ2-5; possible D gene TRBD2, 6 bases. V shed 4 bases and J shed 7 bases, with 16 bases lying between them. The germline gives CDR1 SEHNR, CDR2 FQNEAQ (reference sequence). This CDR3 has 14 residues. CDR3 DNA sequence: TGTGCCAGCAGCTCGCGGGACGTAAGGGGGACCCAGTACTTC. It encodes CASSSRDVRGTQYF.

The chain employs TRBV19 and TRBJ1-3; D possibly corresponds to TRBD1 (6 bases). V lost 8 bases and J 2 bases, leaving 16 bases between the germline ends. Germline CDR1 LNHDA, CDR2 SQIVND (reference sequence). This CDR3 has 15 amino acids. The CDR3 DNA sequence: TGTGCCAGTCAAATTGGACAGTTCACTGGAAACACCATATATTTT. It is translated as CASQIGQFTGNTIYF.

This clone has just one count. This chain connects TRBV6-4 to TRBJ2-7, with D perhaps matching TRBD2 (6 bases). V lost 1 base to trimming and J lost 3 bases, with 19 bases between them. Germline-derived CDR1 and CDR2 are MRHNA and SNTAGT. This CDR3 is 17 amino acids long. CDR3 DNA sequence: TGTGCCAGCAGTGACTTCGGACCGGGACTTCCCGACTACGAGCAGTACTTC. It encodes CASSDFGPGLPDYEQYF.

The chain employs TRBV5-5 and TRBJ2-1, with a tentative D call TRBD1 (6 bases). This CDR3 comprises 15 residues. Trimming pared 3 bases from V and 3 bases from J, leaving 13 bases between. The germline V gene encodes CDR1 SGHKS and CDR2 YYEKEE (reference sequence). CDR3 amino acids: CASSWTANRYNEQFF. The CDR3 DNA reads TGTGCCAGCAGCTGGACAGCGAACCGCTACAATGAGCAGTTCTTC.

V and J are TRBV27 and TRBJ2-3, with TRBD1 matching 10 bases. The germline CDR1 and CDR2 sequences are MNHEY and SMNVEV (reference sequence). The CDR3 runs 17 residues. V was pared by 5 bases and J by 2 bases, with 10 bases of the junction left unmatched. CDR3 residues: CASSRGTGAVSTDTQYF. In DNA form, the CDR3 reads TGTGCCAGCAGTCGCGGGACAGGGGCAGTCTCCACAGATACGCAGTATTTT.

The rearrangement joins TRBV11-3 to TRBJ2-7; tentative D call: TRBD2 (5 bases). Germline loops: CDR1 SGHNT, CDR2 YENEEA. This CDR3 contains 15 residues. Trimming cost V 1 base and J 0 bases, with 10 bases left between them. The CDR3 region has the DNA TGTGCCAGCAGCTTAGGGGGAGACCTCTCCTACGAGCAGTACTTC. Protein product: CASSLGGDLSYEQYF.

The rearrangement uses TRBV28 and TRBJ1-1, with a possible D match to TRBD1 (6 bases). The germline V and J ends were trimmed by 4 bases and 3 bases, with 15 bases remaining between them. CDR1 is MDHEN and CDR2 is SYDVKM in the germline V gene. This CDR3 comprises 15 residues. The CDR3 DNA sequence: TGTGCCAGCAGTTACCTGGACAGTGGGTACACTGAAGCTTTCTTT. This sequence encodes CASSYLDSGYTEAFF.

This sequence joins TRBV28 and TRBJ2-1; D is perhaps TRBD1 (5 bases). The CDR3 extends over 12 amino acids. Trimming left V 3 bases short and J 9 bases short, with 9 bases between. Germline-derived CDR1 and CDR2 are MDHEN and SYDVKM. CDR3 loop: CASSFQRGEQFF. The CDR3 coding sequence is TGTGCCAGCAGTTTCCAAAGGGGTGAGCAGTTCTTC. Based on the CDR3 plus reference TRBV28 and TRBJ2-1, the full variable domain is DVKVTQSSRYLVKRTGEKVFLECVQDMDHENMFWYRQDPGLGLRLIYFSYDVKMKEKGDIPEGYSVSREKKERFSLILESASTNQTSMYLCASSFQRGEQFFGPGTRLTVL.

The chain links TRBV28 to TRBJ2-2; a possible D gene is TRBD1 (5 bases). CDR3 size: 16 residues. CDR1 is MDHEN, CDR2 SYDVKM, per germline. V lost 2 bases, J lost 5 bases, and 15 bases lay in between. In DNA, the CDR3 is TGTGCCAGCAGTTTAGGATCGGCAGGACATACCGGGGAGCTGTTTTTT. It specifies CASSLGSAGHTGELFF.